Below, 13 T cell receptor beta chains from the same sample are listed, as sequenced in a study of PD-1 blockade in classical Hodgkin lymphoma. Sequencing used immunoSEQ multiplex PCR; TCRdb keeps in-frame clones, though not all of them. The sample consists of 6,600 or so clones, about 70% of them appearing once. Time point of the sample: cycle 4 day 1 (C4D1), after six to seven weeks of nivolumab. All the patients suffered relapse after autologous stem cell transplantation, and brentuximab vedotin exposure differed. The sample was peripheral blood mononuclear cells (PBMCs), taken before the fourth cycle of nivolumab. These receptors all come from a human donor with classical Hodgkin lymphoma.

The chain joins TRBV6-5 to TRBJ2-6, with a tentative D call TRBD1 (5 bases). CDR3 length equals 15 residues. V was trimmed by 6 bases and J by 0 bases, leaving 9 bases between them. Germline V gives CDR1 MNHEY, CDR2 SVGAGI. The DNA of the CDR3 is TGTGCCAGCAGCAGACAGTTCTCTGGGGCCAACGTCCTGACTTTC. Translating it yields CASSRQFSGANVLTF.

This clone was observed a handful of times. V and J are TRBV6-6 and TRBJ1-1; perhaps TRBD1 as D (5 bases). The germline V and J ends were trimmed by 6 bases and 1 base, with 12 bases remaining between them. CDR1 is MNHNY, CDR2 SVGAGI, per germline (reference sequence). The CDR3 is 14 residues long. The CDR3 loop reads CASSRRGQNTEAFF. The DNA of the CDR3 is TGTGCCAGCAGCCGGCGAGGACAGAACACTGAAGCTTTCTTT.

The chain uses TRBV19 and TRBJ2-3; no clear D gene. V dropped 7 bases and J dropped 0 bases, with 8 bases sitting between them. CDR1 LNHDA and CDR2 SQIVND come from the germline V gene (reference sequence). CDR3 length equals 13 residues. CDR3 DNA: TGTGCCAGTAACCAACGAAGCACAGATACGCAGTATTTT. As protein: CASNQRSTDTQYF.

This chain connects TRBV7-3 to TRBJ2-6; D assignment may be TRBD1 or TRBD2 (5 bases each). V lost 6 bases and J 2 bases, leaving 11 bases between the germline ends. In germline, CDR1 is SGHTA, CDR2 FQGTGA. The CDR3 is 15 amino acids. In DNA, the CDR3 is TGTGCCAGCAGTCGGGGCCCGGCTGGGGCCAACGTCCTGACTTTC. Its translation is CASSRGPAGANVLTF.

This chain connects TRBV10-3 to TRBJ1-6; D is undetermined. Germline lookup yields CDR1 ENHRY and CDR2 SYGVKD. With 0 bases removed from V and 0 bases from J, the gap between germline ends came to 6 bases. This CDR3 contains 16 residues. As DNA, the CDR3 is TGTGCCATCAGTGAGTCATCCAGCTCCTATAATTCACCCCTCCACTTT. As protein: CAISESSSSYNSPLHF.

The sample holds a few counts of this clone. The CDR3 DNA follows: TGTGCCAGCAGCTTTGATGGGGGCGCGGAAGAAAAACTGTTTTTT. It is translated as CASSFDGGAEEKLFF. The chain recombines TRBV5-6 with TRBJ1-4; perhaps TRBD1 as D (6 bases). The CDR3 runs 15 residues. The germline V gene encodes CDR1 SGHDT and CDR2 YYEEEE. Trimming removed 2 bases from V and 8 bases from J, with 16 bases in between.

This clone occurred once. This chain links TRBV2 with TRBJ2-7; TRBD2 agrees at 10 bases. This CDR3 contains 15 residues. V dropped 6 bases and J dropped 3; count of bases not matched to a gene: 8. Germline CDR1 and CDR2: SNHLY and FYNNEI. The CDR3: CASSRGVAGGYEQYF. In nucleotides, the CDR3 is TGTGCCAGCAGCCGAGGAGTAGCGGGAGGCTACGAGCAGTACTTC.

CDR3 sequence (DNA): TGCGCCAGCAGCCAAGGACAGGCACGCTACACCTTC. It is translated as CASSQGQARYTF. V gene TRBV4-3 combines with J gene TRBJ1-2; the D gene is possibly TRBD1 (6 bases). Trimming took off 1 base at V and 9 bases at J, with 9 bases between the two ends. CDR1 is LGHNA and CDR2 is YSLEER in the germline V gene. The CDR3 has 12 amino acids.

The CDR3 protein is CATSRDRETQYF. As DNA, the CDR3 is TGTGCCACCAGCAGAGATCGCGAGACCCAGTACTTC. The J gene is TRBJ2-5, the V gene TRBV15; D is uncertain. The V end was cut by 0 bases, the J end by 5 bases, with 4 bases between. The CDR3 sequence is 12 residues long. Germline CDR1 reads LNHNV; CDR2 reads YYDKDF (reference sequence).

This rearrangement joins TRBV9 to TRBJ2-1, with 9 bases fitting TRBD1. Germline V gene lookup returns CDR1 SGDLS and CDR2 YYNGEE. V shed 0 bases and J 7 bases; nucleotides not matched to a gene: 8. The CDR3 runs to 16 residues. CDR3 in amino acids: CASSVVGTGFLNEQFF. The CDR3 nucleotides read TGTGCCAGCAGCGTAGTTGGGACAGGGTTTCTGAATGAGCAGTTCTTC.

This clone turned up a few times. The rearrangement joins TRBV7-9 to TRBJ2-3, with D perhaps being TRBD1 or TRBD2 (5 bases each). The CDR3 sequence is 13 residues long. Trimming left V 7 bases short and J 1 base short, with 9 bases between. Germline V lookup: CDR1 SEHNR, CDR2 FQNEAQ (reference sequence). DNA for the CDR3: TGTGCCAGCACGGGGCCGGGCACAGATACGCAGTATTTT. Protein product: CASTGPGTDTQYF.

As concerns this clone: Other DNA variants within this sample encode the same CDR3. The V gene is TRBV7-9, the J gene TRBJ1-2; the D gene is possibly TRBD1 (5 bases). The CDR3 covers 18 residues. The V end lost 5 bases, the J end lost 3 bases, and 25 bases lay between the germline ends. Germline V gene sequence: CDR1 SEHNR, CDR2 FQNEAQ (reference sequence). The CDR3 DNA follows: TGTGCCAGCAGCCGCGGGACGGGGCTCCTTATAGGGTACTATGGCTACACCTTC. Translating gives CASSRGTGLLIGYYGYTF.

The CDR3 bases are TGTGCCAGCAGCCAAATCGGGGGGCTCGGGAATGAGCAGTTCTTC. Translation gives CASSQIGGLGNEQFF. This chain connects TRBV9 to TRBJ2-1, with D perhaps matching TRBD2 (7 bases). Per the germline V gene, CDR1 is SGDLS and CDR2 is YYNGEE. The CDR3 totals 15 residues. The V and J ends lost 4 bases and 7 bases respectively, with 18 bases between them. Based on the CDR3 plus reference TRBV9 and TRBJ2-1, the full variable domain is DSGVTQTPKHLITATGQRVTLRCSPRSGDLSVYWYQQSLDQGLQFLIQYYNGEERAKGNILERFSAQQFPDLHSELNLSSLELGDSALYFCASSQIGGLGNEQFFGPGTRLTVL.